Sequencing of this T cell receptor (beta chain) was carried out in a study of identical twins. For this clonotype: No antigen is known for it.

Germline values: CDR1 SGHKS, CDR2 YYEKEE (reference sequence). The CDR3 contains 16 residues. Trimming cost V 3 bases and J 3 bases; bases outside gene matches: 12. TCRdb ran MiXCR on the 5' RACE reads and lists one entry per CDR3 protein. The sample yields some 560,000 distinct CDR3 sequences, roughly 9.5% seen once. Healthy Caucasians made up all donors. The study, taken as a whole, reports: Conclusions were based on cross-sectional statistical analysis, without following the same donors.

These data also formed part of another study, on yellow fever vaccine responses in identical twins.

The sequencing input was PBMCs. This TCR was recovered from a woman aged 18-29 years in good health. The J gene is TRBJ2-7, the V gene TRBV5-5; 7 nucleotides line up with TRBD1. CDR3 region: CASSSEPGQPSYEQYF. The CDR3 nucleotides read TGTGCCAGCAGCTCTGAACCGGGACAGCCAAGCTACGAGCAGTACTTC. The entire variable domain, with the rest obtained from reference TRBV5-5 and TRBJ2-7, is as follows: DAGVTQSPTHLIKTRGQQVTLRCSPISGHKSVSWYQQVLGQGPQFIFQYYEKEERGRGNFPDRFSARQFPNYSSELNVNALLLGDSALYLCASSSEPGQPSYEQYFGPGTRLTVT.